Only a few counts were recorded for the clone carrying this TCR beta chain. Antigen specificity is unknown. These data originate in a study of T cells after yellow fever vaccination. The V gene's germline CDR1 is SGHVS and CDR2 FNYEAQ. This CDR3 has 15 amino acids. With 1 base removed from V and 1 base from J, the gap between germline ends came to 8 bases. Overall study results and limits: A faster peak, day 5 versus 15, was reached by the weaker secondary response.

TCRdb itself ran the 5' RACE reads through MiXCR, one entry per CDR3 protein. In the table there are some 420,000 distinct CDR3 sequences, roughly a sixth of which are singletons. The rearrangement uses TRBV7-6 and TRBJ2-4, with D possibly matching TRBD2 (5 bases). The receptor's source is a young man who received the YFV17D yellow fever vaccine. This specimen consisted of PBMCs, obtained before the yellow fever booster vaccination. CDR3 residues: CASSLGPGAKNIQYF. Here the CDR3 DNA reads TGTGCCAGCAGCTTAGGCCCGGGGGCCAAAAACATTCAGTACTTC.